The sequence of this T cell receptor beta chain was determined in a study of T cell changes during pregnancy in multiple sclerosis (dated by TCRdb to the late 2010s). For the wider study: In women with multiple sclerosis, the researchers looked at how the T cell repertoire shifted as pregnancy progressed.

Libraries were constructed by the immunoSEQ multiplex PCR assay. TCRdb obtained this table from immuneACCESS and retained in-frame rearrangements with V and J assigned. These tables miss some clones; where compared with another copy, unresolved V genes account for less than half of the shortfall, and the remainder is unexplained. Within this sample are about 29,000 clones, with 90% to 95% of them counted one time only. The ten top clones hold about 5.7% of the sample. CDR1 and CDR2, per the germline V gene, are KGHSH and LQKENI. The CDR3 goes from the cysteine to the phenylalanine over 16 residues. The entry retains the CDR3 DNA only, 48 bases that are in frame from base 1. The germline ends are 9 bases apart after V is trimmed by 0 bases and J by 0 bases. In its sample, this clone was seen a few times. The antigen it binds to is not known. Per-base quality was not reported, and no clone a single base away is much larger than it.

The V gene is TRBV18 and the J gene is TRBJ2-1, and possibly TRBD1, on 5 matching bases. This clonotype was obtained from a female donor with multiple sclerosis, enrolled in a pregnancy study. The material was CD8+ T cells from peripheral blood mononuclear cells, obtained before pregnancy. CDR3 loop: CASSPPGRSSYNEQFF. The sequenced DNA: TGTGCCAGCTCACCACCGGGGCGGAGCTCCTACAATGAGCAGTTCTTC.